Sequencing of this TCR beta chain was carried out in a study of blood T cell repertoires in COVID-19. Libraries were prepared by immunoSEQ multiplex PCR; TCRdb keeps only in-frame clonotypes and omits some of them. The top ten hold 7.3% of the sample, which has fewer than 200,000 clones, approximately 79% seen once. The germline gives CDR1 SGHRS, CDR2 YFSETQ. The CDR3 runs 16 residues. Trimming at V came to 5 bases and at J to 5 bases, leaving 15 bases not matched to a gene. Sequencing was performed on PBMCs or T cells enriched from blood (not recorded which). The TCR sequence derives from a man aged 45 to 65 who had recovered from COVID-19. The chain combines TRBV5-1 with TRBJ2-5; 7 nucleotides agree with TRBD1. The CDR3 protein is CASSLAPQGLGETQYF. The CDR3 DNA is TGCGCCAGCAGTTTAGCACCACAGGGGCTCGGGGAGACCCAGTACTTC. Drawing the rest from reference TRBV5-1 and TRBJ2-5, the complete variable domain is KAGVTQTPRYLIKTRGQQVTLSCSPISGHRSVSWYQQTPGQGLQFLFEYFSETQRNKGNFPGRFSGRQFSNSRSEMNVSTLELGDSALYLCASSLAPQGLGETQYFGPGTRLLVL.